Listed below are T cell receptor beta chains from one sample, sequenced in a study of breast tumors, draining lymph nodes, adjacent tissues. TCRdb independently ran MiXCR on the multiplex PCR reads; one entry per CDR3 protein. This table holds about 130,000 distinct CDR3 sequences, around 24% found once. The sequenced sample was axillary lymph node tissue. Source of these receptors: a female donor with breast cancer. Some clones in this sample may be carry-over from other donors' samples. CDR3s leave out the opening cysteine and the closing phenylalanine or tryptophan. D genes are given only for firm matches.

v_gene | len | d_gene | CDR3aa
TRBV29-1 | 12 | . | SVGRELQITEAF
TRBV12-3/TRBV12-4 | 15 | . | ASSSRLGAETYNEQF
TRBV24-1 | 14 | TRBD2 | ATSEPGTSGRNEQF
TRBV6-2/TRBV6-3 | 12 | . | ASSYSVLNNEQY
TRBV28 | 13 | . | ASSLRGTVLSEQY
TRBV24-1 | 12 | TRBD2 | ATRGSGSTDTQY
TRBV12-3/TRBV12-4 | 11 | . | ASRVQGEVIDF
TRBV11-2 | 14 | TRBD1 | ASSLTGGAGANVPT
TRBV5-1 | 13 | TRBD1 | ASSYDGQGKDTQY
TRBV19 | 13 | TRBD2 | ASSINSGGTNEQF
TRBV6-1 | 12 | . | ASRTGKHSGELI
TRBV6-6 | 13 | TRBD2 | ASSFTSGRTDTQY
TRBV9 | 13 | TRBD2 | ASSSGLAGEGEQF
TRBV9 | 15 | TRBD2 | ASSVVSSGLGTGELF
TRBV7-3 | 13 | TRBD2 | ASSRTSGKGNEQF
TRBV15 | 13 | . | ATSRDSGASDTQY
TRBV12-3/TRBV12-4 | 12 | TRBD2 | ASSTSGRPVEQF
TRBV19 | 11 | . | ASSIRAYNEQF
TRBV20-1 | 13 | . | SASPHRGRGNTIY
TRBV15 | 12 | . | ATSRDKIGDEQY
TRBV20-1 | 15 | TRBD2 | SARVLGLAGVSDTQY
TRBV6-6 | 10 | . | ASRTARDTQY
TRBV18 | 12 | . | ASSPAGRPYEQY
TRBV6-5 | 13 | TRBD2 | ASSYRESGSYEQY
TRBV19 | 12 | . | ASRNRQDNQPQH
TRBV5-1 | 14 | TRBD2 | ASSLGRLAGTETQY
TRBV2 | 11 | TRBD2 | ASRSGRVGEQY
TRBV15 | 13 | TRBD1 | ATSRHRQGANEQF
TRBV7-6 | 14 | . | ASSARLTRGQETQY
TRBV12-3/TRBV12-4 | 10 | . | ASSAMNEKLF
TRBV20-1 | 11 | TRBD1 | SASQGWQETQY
TRBV24-1 | 14 | TRBD1 | ATSESGTGGTGELF
TRBV28 | 14 | TRBD1 | ASSRGQGATYNEQF
TRBV20-1 | 12 | . | SARVGGRTDTQY
TRBV12-3/TRBV12-4 | 14 | . | ASSNPAGALDQPQH
TRBV4-1 | 13 | . | ASSQDRGINQPQH
TRBV28 | 14 | . | ASSLWRQGRTYEQY
TRBV4-2 | 10 | TRBD2 | ASSSGLARQF
TRBV2 | 12 | . | ASSEGQGLGELF
TRBV20-1 | 12 | TRBD2 | SARSGKGYNEQF